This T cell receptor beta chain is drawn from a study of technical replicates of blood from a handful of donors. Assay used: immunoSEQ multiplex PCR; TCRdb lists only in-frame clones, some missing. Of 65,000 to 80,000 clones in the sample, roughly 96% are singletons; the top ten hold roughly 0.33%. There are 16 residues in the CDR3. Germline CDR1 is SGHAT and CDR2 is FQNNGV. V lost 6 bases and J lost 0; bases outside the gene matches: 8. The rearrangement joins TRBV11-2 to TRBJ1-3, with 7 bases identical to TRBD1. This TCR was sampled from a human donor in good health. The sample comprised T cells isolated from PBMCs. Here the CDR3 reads CASSRDSSFSGNTIYF. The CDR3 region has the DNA TGTGCCAGCAGTCGGGACAGTTCTTTCTCTGGAAACACCATATATTTT.